The rows below give T cell receptor beta chains drawn from one sample of a study of regulatory T cells in long-lasting Graves disease. In TCRdb, the multiplex PCR reads were re-called with MiXCR into one record per CDR3 protein. The data show around 500,000 distinct CDR3 sequences, around 16% seen once. This same sample was also part of a study on T cells in Graves' hyperthyroidism and ophthalmopathy.

The sequencing used peripheral blood mononuclear cells (PBMCs), collected at new diagnosis, from a patient treated with antithyroid drugs. The receptors were sampled from a woman in her forties or fifties with Graves disease. The CDR3 runs from the conserved cysteine through the conserved F or W. Fields, in order: V gene, D gene, J gene, clone size, CDR3 DNA, CDR3 protein. The D gene is left open where the match is weak. For some rows the clone size is stated as once, few or many, or as a class when expanded; others skip it.

v_call: TRBV11-2
d_call: TRBD2
j_call: TRBJ2-5
clone_size: few
cdr3_nt: TGTGCCAGCAGCTTGGGGGGACTAGCGGGGTATGAGACCCAGTACTTC
cdr3_aa: CASSLGGLAGYETQYF

v_call: TRBV7-8
d_call: -
j_call: TRBJ1-2
clone_size: many
cdr3_nt: TGTGCCAGCTCGTCGGCGGGTATCGACTATGGCTACACCTTC
cdr3_aa: CASSSAGIDYGYTF

v_call: TRBV9
d_call: TRBD1
j_call: TRBJ1-4
clone_size: -
cdr3_nt: TGTGCCAGCAGCTTATCCGGGACAGGGGATGAAAAACTGTTTTTT
cdr3_aa: CASSLSGTGDEKLFF

v_call: TRBV11-2
d_call: TRBD1
j_call: TRBJ1-1
clone_size: many
cdr3_nt: TGTGCCAGCGGGGGACAGACGAACACTGAAGCTTTCTTT
cdr3_aa: CASGGQTNTEAFF

v_call: TRBV12-3/TRBV12-4
d_call: -
j_call: TRBJ1-2
clone_size: many
cdr3_nt: TGTGCCAGCAGTTTTTTGGGCAGGCCCCCCTATGGCTACACCTTC
cdr3_aa: CASSFLGRPPYGYTF

v_call: TRBV3-1
d_call: -
j_call: TRBJ2-7
clone_size: many
cdr3_nt: TGCGCCAGCAGCCAAGAAGGGGGTGACTACGAGCAGTACTTC
cdr3_aa: CASSQEGGDYEQYF

v_call: TRBV13
d_call: -
j_call: TRBJ1-2
clone_size: many
cdr3_nt: TGTGCCAGCAGCTTAGATGGACAGCCCGACTATGGCTACACCTTC
cdr3_aa: CASSLDGQPDYGYTF

v_call: TRBV15
d_call: -
j_call: TRBJ2-2
clone_size: -
cdr3_nt: TGTGCCACCAGCAGCTACAGGGCCGGGGAGCTGTTTTTT
cdr3_aa: CATSSYRAGELFF

v_call: TRBV6-1
d_call: TRBD1
j_call: TRBJ1-5
clone_size: many
cdr3_nt: TGTGCCAGCAGACGGGACAGGGGGCATCAGCCCCAGCATTTT
cdr3_aa: CASRRDRGHQPQHF

v_call: TRBV20-1
d_call: -
j_call: TRBJ1-2
clone_size: many
cdr3_nt: TGCAGTGCTAGAGCGGTGGAGGTCTATGGCTACACCTTC
cdr3_aa: CSARAVEVYGYTF

v_call: TRBV5-1
d_call: -
j_call: TRBJ1-1
clone_size: many
cdr3_nt: TGCGCCAGCAGCTGGGCGATCGGGACGGGGAACACTGAAGCTTTCTTT
cdr3_aa: CASSWAIGTGNTEAFF

v_call: TRBV28
d_call: -
j_call: TRBJ2-7
clone_size: many
cdr3_nt: TGTGCCAGCAGTTTCGGGGGACAGAGTTACGAGCAGTACTTC
cdr3_aa: CASSFGGQSYEQYF

v_call: TRBV6-2/TRBV6-3
d_call: TRBD1
j_call: TRBJ1-1
clone_size: few
cdr3_nt: TGTGCCAGCAGCCCCGTGATACAGGGGAAGTACACTGAAGCTTTCTTT
cdr3_aa: CASSPVIQGKYTEAFF

v_call: TRBV19
d_call: -
j_call: TRBJ2-3
clone_size: -
cdr3_nt: TGTGCCAGTAGTCCGTTGTCGCATACAGATACGCAGTATTTT
cdr3_aa: CASSPLSHTDTQYF

v_call: TRBV2
d_call: -
j_call: TRBJ2-2
clone_size: many
cdr3_nt: TGTGCCAGCAGTGAAGCCCCTGGACCGGGAACCGGGGAGCTGTTTTTT
cdr3_aa: CASSEAPGPGTGELFF

v_call: TRBV5-1
d_call: -
j_call: TRBJ1-2
clone_size: many
cdr3_nt: TGTGCCAGCAGTTTAGCTGGTCGATCCGGCTACACCTTC
cdr3_aa: CASSLAGRSGYTF

v_call: TRBV5-1
d_call: TRBD2
j_call: TRBJ2-1
clone_size: few
cdr3_nt: TGCGCCAGCAGCTTGGGGTCGGGACTAGCGGACAATGAGCAGTTCTTC
cdr3_aa: CASSLGSGLADNEQFF

v_call: TRBV3-1
d_call: -
j_call: TRBJ1-4
clone_size: many
cdr3_nt: TGTGCCAGCAGCCAAGTGATGGAGCAACTGTTTTTT
cdr3_aa: CASSQVMEQLFF

v_call: TRBV6-1
d_call: -
j_call: TRBJ2-1
clone_size: -
cdr3_nt: TGTGCCAGCAGTGAAGCGGAACAGCTTGGGCAGTTCTTC
cdr3_aa: CASSEAEQLGQFF

v_call: TRBV9
d_call: TRBD2
j_call: TRBJ2-5
clone_size: many
cdr3_nt: TGTGCCAGCAGCGTAGGAGTCCAGCGGGGCGGGCAAGAGACCCAGTACTTC
cdr3_aa: CASSVGVQRGGQETQYF

v_call: TRBV5-1
d_call: -
j_call: TRBJ2-7
clone_size: -
cdr3_nt: TGTGCCAGCAGCTTGGATAGCGGCCCCTGCGAGCAGTACTTC
cdr3_aa: CASSLDSGPCEQYF

v_call: TRBV5-1
d_call: TRBD1
j_call: TRBJ2-7
clone_size: many
cdr3_nt: TGCGCCAGCAGCGGGGGACAGTCGAGCTCCTACGAGCAGTACTTC
cdr3_aa: CASSGGQSSSYEQYF

v_call: TRBV6-1
d_call: -
j_call: TRBJ2-7
clone_size: -
cdr3_nt: TGTGCCAGTGCACAAAACTCCTACGAGCAGTACTTC
cdr3_aa: CASAQNSYEQYF

v_call: TRBV7-3
d_call: -
j_call: TRBJ2-3
clone_size: many
cdr3_nt: TGTGCCAGCAGCTTAGTCGGCCTCACAGATACGCAGTATTTT
cdr3_aa: CASSLVGLTDTQYF

v_call: TRBV12-3/TRBV12-4
d_call: -
j_call: TRBJ1-5
clone_size: many
cdr3_nt: TGTGCCAGCAGGCAGGACAGCAAGGTGGCCCAGCATTTT
cdr3_aa: CASRQDSKVAQHF

v_call: TRBV12-3/TRBV12-4
d_call: TRBD2
j_call: TRBJ2-2
clone_size: -
cdr3_nt: TGTGCCAGCAGTGGAACTAGCGGGGGACCCAACACCGGGGAGCTGTTTTTT
cdr3_aa: CASSGTSGGPNTGELFF